Presented here are 3 T cell receptor beta chains from one specimen sequenced in a study of T cell responses to AZD1222 COVID-19 vaccine. Libraries were prepared by immunoSEQ multiplex PCR; TCRdb keeps only in-frame clonotypes and omits some of them. Among 150,000 or so clones listed, about 88% were seen once. The specimen was peripheral blood, collected on day 0 of AZD1222 vaccination. The receptors derive from an adult in good health.

The V call is TRBV7-9, the J call TRBJ2-7; weak D call: TRBD1 (5 bases). The CDR3 has 13 amino acids. The V gene's germline CDR1 is SEHNR and CDR2 FQNEAQ (reference sequence). Trimming cost V 4 bases and J 5 bases, with 12 bases left between them. The CDR3 here is CASSSSGSHEQYF. CDR3 coding DNA: TGTGCCAGCAGCTCGTCAGGGTCCCACGAGCAGTACTTC.

V gene TRBV10-3 combines with J gene TRBJ1-2, with D possibly matching TRBD1 (5 bases). V dropped 0 bases and J dropped 0 bases, with 11 bases sitting between them. Germline-derived CDR1 and CDR2 are ENHRY and SYGVKD. The CDR3 is 16 residues long. The CDR3 spells CAISESKLGANYGYTF. CDR3 DNA sequence: TGTGCCATCAGTGAGTCGAAACTGGGGGCTAACTATGGCTACACCTTC.

A word on this clone: One end of the junction does not line up with germline, which may come from a read error. The chain uses TRBV5-6 and TRBJ2-5, with 8 nucleotides matching TRBD1. The germline gives CDR1 SGHDT, CDR2 YYEEEE. CDR3 length equals 13 residues. The CDR3 loop reads CAGSTTGVETLYF. The CDR3 DNA reads as TGTGCCGGCAGCACGACAGGGGTAGAGACCCTGTACTTC. The full variable domain, in which reference TRBV5-6 and TRBJ2-5 provide the parts outside the CDR3, is DAGVTQSPTHLIKTRGQQVTLRCSPKSGHDTVSWYQQALGQGPQFIFQYYEEEERQRGNFPDRFSGHQFPNYSSELNVNALLLGDSALYLCAGSTTGVETLYFGPGTRLLVL.